This T cell receptor (beta chain) was captured by sequencing in a study of blood T cell repertoires in COVID-19. Study-level information: There were acute and convalescent COVID-19 samples, and they came from the United States, Italy and Spain.

Using immunoSEQ multiplex PCR, the repertoire was profiled, and TCRdb retains in-frame clones only, with some absent. The table lists roughly 280,000 clones, roughly 91% of them singletons. Categorization into cohorts depended on clinical history that participants reported. The CDR3 is made up of 20 amino acids. Germline V gives CDR1 MNHNS, CDR2 SASEGT. V dropped 0 bases and J dropped 0 bases, with 24 bases sitting between them. This clone was seen a single time. This chain connects TRBV6-1 to TRBJ2-7; tentatively, D is TRBD1 (5 bases). The sequence came from a woman aged 55-75 years who had recovered from COVID-19. Sequencing was carried out using PBMCs or T cells enriched from blood (not recorded which). The CDR3 DNA reads TGTGCCAGCAGTGAAGCGTCGGGCAGGACCGGTTACAGGCTCTCCTACGAGCAGTACTTC. Its translation is CASSEASGRTGYRLSYEQYF.